This T cell receptor beta chain was recovered during a study of beta chain features in type 1 diabetes. Turning to the study itself: All samples yielded around 99 million examined sorted cells. Study-level findings and limits: Naive, central memory and Treg TCRB repertoires seemed to resemble each other more closely in patients than they did in healthy donors. Among type 1 diabetes patients, VDJ junctions had fewer insertions and more deletions. Moderate yet significant TCRB CDR3 shortening was seen in Type 1 diabetes patients in all four CD4+ subsets.

CDR3 length equals 16 residues. The germline V gene has CDR1 MGHRA and CDR2 YSYEKL. V was pared by 0 bases and J by 5 bases, with 16 bases between. The study reverse transcribed the entire isolated RNA, so it sequenced expressed TCRB transcripts. Assay: immunoSEQ multiplex PCR; the TCRdb copy retains only in-frame clones and omits some. The sample contains roughly 730,000 clones, 13% of which appear only once. This clone was seen more than once but under ten times. Its antigen is unidentified. This clonotype was sampled from a man between 18 and 29 years old with type 1 diabetes. The chain combines TRBV4-1 with TRBJ1-1, with a tentative D call TRBD1 (5 bases). Source material: naive CD4+ T cells from blood. CDR3 nucleotide sequence: TGCGCCAGCAGCCAAGATTCCGGCGCAGGGACTACTGAAGCTTTCTTT. This gives the protein CASSQDSGAGTTEAFF.